The present entry profiles one T cell receptor beta chain with its context. Antigen specificity is unknown. This sample was taken from a study of shared clonotypes between healthy human individuals. General observations from the study: Clonotypes shared by all four sorted-subset donors had higher generation probabilities than non-shared clonotypes. Naive subsets typically showed greater estimated richness than memory subsets. Researchers sampled blood only, noting tissue repertoires likely differ.

Memory CD4+ cells were the fraction left after CD45RA+ naive selection. Profiling relied on immunoSEQ multiplex PCR, and the TCRdb table lists in-frame clones only, not all of them. The sample lists about 2.3 million clones; over 85% were seen once. Trimming at V came to 5 bases and at J to 4 bases, leaving 11 bases not matched to a gene. CDR1 GTSNPN and CDR2 SVGIG come from the germline V gene (reference sequence). This CDR3 is 14 amino acids long. The chain employs TRBV30 and TRBJ2-7; 7 bases align to TRBD1. The specimen sequenced was naive CD4+ T cells from PBMCs. Stated subset: CD45RA+ positively selected. This receptor was obtained from a young man in good health. Some clones in this sample may be carry-over from other donors' samples. The CDR3 bases are TGTGCCTGGCCCCAAGACAGGGTAGCGTACGAGCAGTACTTC. Translation gives CAWPQDRVAYEQYF.